The 26 T cell receptor beta chains listed next were all sequenced from one sample in a study of technical replicates of blood from a handful of donors (dated by TCRdb to about 2017). The library was made by the immunoSEQ multiplex PCR assay. What TCRdb holds here is the immuneACCESS table cut down to in-frame rearrangements. Part of the clones is not present; checked against another copy, under half of the missing clones reflect an unresolved V gene, and the others are unexplained. This sample is represented by approximately 70,000 clones; around 95% of them were singletons. Of the sample, roughly 0.24% falls within the top ten clones. The specimen sequenced was T cells isolated from PBMCs. These receptors all stem from a human donor in good health.

This sequence joins TRBV7-6 and TRBJ1-3, with D unclear. V was clipped by 1 base and J by 0 bases, with 4 bases between them. CDR1 and CDR2 (germline): SGHVS, FNYEAQ. There are 14 residues in the CDR3. The CDR3 DNA sequence: TGTGCCAGCAGCTTAGAGAGCTCTGGAAACACCATATATTTT. This translates into CASSLESSGNTIYF.

This sequence joins TRBV6-1 and TRBJ1-5; the D gene is possibly TRBD1 (6 bases). Trimming pared 4 bases from V and 0 bases from J, leaving 13 bases between. The CDR3 length is 16 residues. Germline V CDR1 and CDR2: MNHNS, SASEGT. For the CDR3, the DNA is TGTGCCAGCAGTGTTTCAGGGGACCATAGCAATCAGCCCCAGCATTTT. Translation gives CASSVSGDHSNQPQHF.

The V and J genes are TRBV5-1 and TRBJ2-7, with 9 positions matching TRBD1. CDR3 length: 15 amino acids. Per the germline V gene, CDR1 is SGHRS and CDR2 is YFSETQ. The junction had 10 bases not matched to a gene; V was cut back by 4 bases and J by 5 bases. CDR3 loop: CASSPDRQGEHEQYF. The CDR3 bases are TGCGCCAGCAGCCCGGACCGACAGGGGGAACACGAGCAGTACTTC.

This sequence joins TRBV7-6 and TRBJ1-1; TRBD1 matches at 7 bases. Germline loops: CDR1 SGHVS, CDR2 FNYEAQ. The CDR3 extends over 14 amino acids. V dropped 5 bases and J dropped 4; count of bases not matched to a gene: 7. CDR3 coding DNA: TGTGCCAGCAGCAAAGACAGGGTTGTCACTGAAGCTTTCTTT. Amino acid sequence: CASSKDRVVTEAFF.

J is TRBJ1-4 and V is TRBV19; 9 positions match TRBD1. Germline V CDR1 and CDR2: LNHDA, SQIVND (reference sequence). Unmatched junction bases numbered 7, after V lost 8 bases and J lost 6 bases. The CDR3 has 14 residues. The CDR3 here is CASSQGQGYEKLFF. The CDR3 nucleotides are TGTGCCAGTTCCCAAGGACAGGGGTATGAAAAACTGTTTTTT.

This chain links TRBV5-4 with TRBJ1-1; D remains unclear. CDR3 length equals 11 residues. Trimming took 4 bases from V and 7 from J, leaving 8 bases between them. The V gene's germline CDR1 is SGHNT and CDR2 YYREEE (reference sequence). The chain's CDR3 is CASSNTGEAFF. CDR3 nucleotide sequence: TGTGCCAGCAGCAATACGGGTGAAGCTTTCTTT.

J is TRBJ1-4 and V is TRBV7-6; no reliable D call. V lost 5 bases, J lost 13 bases, and 23 bases lay in between. This CDR3 has 15 residues. From germline, CDR1 is SGHVS and CDR2 FNYEAQ. The CDR3 loop is CASSALGLRAGGLFF. CDR3 DNA: TGTGCCAGCAGCGCCTTAGGGTTGCGGGCCGGAGGACTGTTTTTT.

The chain uses TRBV5-5 and TRBJ1-2, with D perhaps TRBD1 (5 bases). Per germline, CDR1 SGHKS and CDR2 YYEKEE (reference sequence). With 3 bases removed from V and 1 base from J, the gap between germline ends came to 7 bases. The CDR3 loop spans 13 amino acids. The CDR3 loop reads CASSSDSNYGYTF. The CDR3 DNA is TGTGCCAGCAGCTCCGACAGTAACTATGGCTACACCTTC. The full variable domain, with the rest looked up from reference TRBV5-5 and TRBJ1-2, is DAGVTQSPTHLIKTRGQQVTLRCSPISGHKSVSWYQQVLGQGPQFIFQYYEKEERGRGNFPDRFSARQFPNYSSELNVNALLLGDSALYLCASSSDSNYGYTFGSGTRLTVV.

This clone was observed a single time. The J gene is TRBJ1-2, the V gene TRBV6-1, with D perhaps matching TRBD1 (6 bases). Trimming shortened V by 0 bases and J by 4 bases, and 18 bases separated the two germline ends. CDR1 is MNHNS, CDR2 SASEGT, per germline. The CDR3 contains 17 residues. The CDR3 sequence is CASSEAPGVQGSYGYTF. The CDR3, as DNA: TGTGCCAGCAGTGAAGCGCCCGGGGTACAGGGTTCCTATGGCTACACCTTC.

The sample holds a few counts of this clone. The chain joins TRBV2 to TRBJ1-6; no clear D gene. Germline lookup yields CDR1 SNHLY and CDR2 FYNNEI. CDR3 length: 14 amino acids. Deletions cut 5 bases from V and 10 bases from J, with 15 bases between. CDR3 bases: TGTGCCAGCAGTTCCAAACTCGGTTGGTCACCCCTCCACTTT. It specifies CASSSKLGWSPLHF. The full variable domain, rest sourced from reference TRBV2 and TRBJ1-6, is EPEVTQTPSHQVTQMGQEVILRCVPISNHLYFYWYRQILGQKVEFLVSFYNNEISEKSEIFDDQFSVERPDGSNFTLKIRSTKLEDSAMYFCASSSKLGWSPLHFGNGTRLTVT.

This sequence joins TRBV5-1 and TRBJ2-5; 10 nucleotides agree with TRBD2. Germline assignment: CDR1 SGHRS and CDR2 YFSETQ. With V trimmed by 2 bases and J by 5 bases, 9 bases remained unmatched. The CDR3 is made up of 16 amino acids. CDR3 DNA: TGCGCCAGCAGCTTAAGCGGGGGGGCTGTTGGGGAGACCCAGTACTTC. Amino acid sequence: CASSLSGGAVGETQYF.

The genes are TRBV9 and TRBJ2-2; tentatively, D is TRBD2 (5 bases). V was shortened by 4 bases and J by 4 bases, with 8 bases between the two germline ends. CDR3 size: 13 residues. Germline CDR1 is SGDLS and CDR2 is YYNGEE. For the CDR3, the DNA is TGTGCCAGCAGCCAGACTATCACCGGGGAGCTGTTTTTT. Protein sequence: CASSQTITGELFF.

The chain is built from TRBV18 and TRBJ2-2; 12 nucleotides match TRBD2. The CDR3 spans 17 residues. V was pared by 2 bases and J by 0 bases, with 1 base of the junction left unmatched. Per germline, CDR1 KGHSH and CDR2 LQKENI. In DNA, the CDR3 is TGTGCCAGCTCACCATGGACTAGCGGGGCGAACACCGGGGAGCTGTTTTTT. It codes for CASSPWTSGANTGELFF.

The chain employs TRBV29-1 and TRBJ1-3; the D gene is possibly TRBD1 (5 bases). Per the germline V gene, CDR1 is SQVTM and CDR2 is ANQGSEA. The CDR3 runs 14 residues. The V end was cut by 4 bases, the J end by 0 bases, with 10 bases between. This chain's CDR3 is CSVVGGDSGNTIYF. Here the CDR3 DNA reads TGCAGCGTTGTAGGAGGGGACTCTGGAAACACCATATATTTT.

J is TRBJ1-2 and V is TRBV6-1; tentative D call: TRBD1 (5 bases). Trimming left V 3 bases short and J 5 bases short, with 13 bases between. The CDR3 is 14 amino acids. Germline V gives CDR1 MNHNS, CDR2 SASEGT. The CDR3 loop is CASSERSGDYGYTF. In DNA form, the CDR3 reads TGTGCCAGCAGTGAGAGGTCGGGGGATTATGGCTACACCTTC.

V usage is TRBV27 and J usage is TRBJ1-2; TRBD1 aligns across 12 bases. This CDR3 comprises 17 residues. Germline V gene lookup returns CDR1 MNHEY and CDR2 SMNVEV (reference sequence). The trim removed 4 bases at V and 3 bases at J, leaving 9 bases unmatched. CDR3 sequence: CASSSPGTGGADYGYTF. The CDR3 DNA reads as TGTGCCAGCAGTTCTCCCGGGACAGGGGGCGCGGACTATGGCTACACCTTC.

V usage is TRBV6-1 and J usage is TRBJ2-3; TRBD2 is a possible D gene (5 bases). The germline V and J ends were trimmed by 5 bases and 2 bases, with 11 bases remaining between them. The CDR3 runs to 14 residues. Germline CDR1 MNHNS, CDR2 SASEGT. The CDR3 coding sequence is TGTGCCAGCAGTCCCAGCGGTTACACAGATACGCAGTATTTT. Amino acid sequence: CASSPSGYTDTQYF.

This chain links TRBV29-1 with TRBJ2-1; 12 nucleotides match TRBD2. CDR1 SQVTM and CDR2 ANQGSEA come from the germline V gene. This CDR3 has 15 amino acids. The V segment lost 0 bases and the J segment 9 bases; nucleotides outside the gene matches: 6. CDR3 in amino acids: CSVEDPLAGGSEQFF. CDR3 coding DNA: TGCAGCGTTGAAGATCCGCTAGCGGGAGGGTCTGAGCAGTTCTTC.

The chain joins TRBV25-1 to TRBJ2-1; TRBD2 matches at 10 bases. Germline V gives CDR1 MGHDK, CDR2 SYGVNS. The CDR3 is 15 residues long. With 2 bases clipped from V and 7 bases from J, the junction kept 5 bases outside the gene matches. The CDR3 sequence is CASSETSGEWNEQFF. In nucleotides, the CDR3 is TGTGCCAGCAGTGAAACTAGCGGGGAGTGGAATGAGCAGTTCTTC.

This chain uses TRBV11-3 with TRBJ1-6; no clear D gene. The CDR3 is 13 amino acids. From germline, CDR1 is SGHNT and CDR2 YENEEA. V was clipped by 3 bases and J by 7 bases, with 7 bases between them. The CDR3 sequence is CASSLHSNSPLHF. In nucleotides, the CDR3 is TGTGCCAGCAGCTTGCACAGCAATTCACCCCTCCACTTT.

V gene TRBV21-1 combines with J gene TRBJ1-5. TRBV21-1 is reported as a pseudogene. CDR3 length equals 15 residues. The CDR3 region is CASSMRLYSNQPQHF. The DNA of the CDR3 is TGTGCCAGCAGCATGCGCCTTTATAGCAATCAGCCCCAGCATTTT.

The V call is TRBV18, the J call TRBJ2-7; 9 bases line up with TRBD1. The length of the CDR3 is 15 residues. V lost 1 base to trimming and J lost 1 base; unmatched junction nucleotides: 2. Per germline, CDR1 KGHSH and CDR2 LQKENI. CDR3 sequence (DNA): TGTGCCAGCTCACCACGGGACAGGGAGTCCTACGAGCAGTACTTC. Translating gives CASSPRDRESYEQYF.

This chain connects TRBV19 to TRBJ1-5; TRBD1 might be the D (5 bases). Germline CDR1 is LNHDA and CDR2 is SQIVND (reference sequence). V gave up 0 bases and J gave up 6 bases, with 12 bases separating them. The length of the CDR3 is 15 residues. The CDR3 DNA reads TGTGCCAGTAGTATAGATCAGGGATGGGGTCAGCCCCAGCATTTT. Amino acids: CASSIDQGWGQPQHF.

This rearrangement joins TRBV25-1 to TRBJ1-2; possibly TRBD1 for D (5 bases). Trimming pared 8 bases from V and 7 bases from J, leaving 17 bases between. Germline V CDR1 and CDR2: MGHDK, SYGVNS. This CDR3 is built from 13 residues. The CDR3 nucleotides are TGTGCCAGCGATCTTGGCGGGGGTACTGGCTACACCTTC. It translates to CASDLGGGTGYTF.

The chain recombines TRBV13 with TRBJ2-3, with 9 bases identical to TRBD2. Germline CDR1 reads PRHDT; CDR2 reads FYEKMQ (reference sequence). The CDR3 covers 17 residues. V trimming: 1 base; J trimming: 1 base; junction bases outside the gene matches: 6. The CDR3 protein is CASSLEVAGDRTDTQYF. The CDR3 DNA follows: TGTGCCAGCAGCTTAGAGGTAGCGGGGGACCGCACAGATACGCAGTATTTT. The variable domain in full, completed from reference TRBV13 and TRBJ2-3, reads AAGVIQSPRHLIKEKRETATLKCYPIPRHDTVYWYQQGPGQDPQFLISFYEKMQSDKGSIPDRFSAQQFSDYHSELNMSSLELGDSALYFCASSLEVAGDRTDTQYFGPGTRLTVL.

The V gene is TRBV28, the J gene TRBJ1-1, with unresolved D. The V gene's germline CDR1 is MDHEN and CDR2 SYDVKM. The CDR3 covers 14 residues. The V gene lost 1 base and the J gene lost 0 bases, with 6 bases spanning the gap. CDR3 DNA sequence: TGTGCCAGCAGTTTATTGCGAGTGAACACTGAAGCTTTCTTT. Translation gives CASSLLRVNTEAFF.